Listed below are T cell receptor beta chains from one sample, sequenced in a study of T cells in Graves' hyperthyroidism and ophthalmopathy. TCRdb re-called the multiplex PCR reads with MiXCR, one entry per CDR3 protein. The sample contains approximately 520,000 distinct CDR3 sequences, approximately 25% of which appear only once. Sequencing was carried out using blood. The origin of the receptors is a woman in her 30s with Graves' ophthalmopathy. Each CDR3 is given with its conserved first and last residue. The D gene is left open where the match is weak. The size field is filled for only some rows; it gives once, few, many or a size class.

abundance | d_gene | j_gene | v_gene | CDR3nt | CDR3aa
NA | NA | TRBJ1-5 | TRBV20-1 | TGCAGTGCTAGAGATTGGAGGGCAGGCGGGTCGGGGTATCAGCCCCAGCATTTT | CSARDWRAGGSGYQPQHF
NA | TRBD1 | TRBJ1-5 | TRBV12-3/TRBV12-4 | TGTGCCAGCAGTTCCGGGACAGGGATCCAGCCCCAGCATTTT | CASSSGTGIQPQHF
NA | NA | TRBJ1-1 | TRBV6-1 | TGTGCCAGCAGTGAAAGGGAGCAAGACACTGAAGCTTTCTTT | CASSEREQDTEAFF
many | TRBD1 | TRBJ2-7 | TRBV6-2/TRBV6-3 | TGTGCCAGCAGCCCGGGGACAGGGTACTTCTCCTACGAGCAGTACTTC | CASSPGTGYFSYEQYF
many | NA | TRBJ2-7 | TRBV5-1 | TGCGCCGGAACAGGGCGCCCCTACGAGCAGTACTTC | CAGTGRPYEQYF
NA | NA | TRBJ1-2 | TRBV6-5 | TGTGCCAGCAGTCCCTCGCCGAGGGGCGATGGCTACACCTTC | CASSPSPRGDGYTF
NA | NA | TRBJ2-7 | TRBV9 | TGTGCCAGCAGCGTAGGCCGGGAATGGGCCGCCGAGCAGTACTTC | CASSVGREWAAEQYF
NA | NA | TRBJ1-5 | TRBV20-1 | TGCAGTGCCAAGACCGATAGCAATCAGCCCCAGCATTTT | CSAKTDSNQPQHF
once | TRBD2 | TRBJ2-5 | TRBV10-3 | TGTGCCATCAGTGAGTCGTACGGGGGGGCTCAAGAGACCCAGTACTTC | CAISESYGGAQETQYF
many | NA | TRBJ2-7 | TRBV20-1 | TGCAGTGTAGGAAACCAGTACTTC | CSVGNQYF
few | NA | TRBJ2-7 | TRBV2 | TGTGCCAGCAGTGACCATGCAGGGCGTGCCTACGAGCAGTACTTC | CASSDHAGRAYEQYF
NA | NA | TRBJ1-2 | TRBV14 | TGTGCCAGCAGCCAAAAGAGCCAGGGTTGGGCTAACTATGGCTACACCTTC | CASSQKSQGWANYGYTF
many | NA | TRBJ2-5 | TRBV6-1 | TGTGCCAGCAGGATGCTAGTGAGGGAGACCCAGTACTTC | CASRMLVRETQYF
NA | TRBD1 | TRBJ2-7 | TRBV5-1 | TGCGCCAGCAGCTCGACAGGGAAAACCTACGAGCAGTACTTC | CASSSTGKTYEQYF
many | NA | TRBJ2-5 | TRBV7-8 | TGTGCCAGCAGCGTCTCGGGGCAAGAGACCCAGTACTTC | CASSVSGQETQYF
NA | NA | TRBJ2-7 | TRBV28 | TGTGCCAGCAGTTTAACGGATCCTTACTCCTACGAGCAGTACTTC | CASSLTDPYSYEQYF
NA | NA | TRBJ2-2 | TRBV6-1 | TGTGCCAGCACCGAAAGGGTCGGGGAGCTGTTTTTT | CASTERVGELFF
many | NA | TRBJ2-7 | TRBV6-1 | TGTGCCAGCGTGGGTTGGGATGAGCAGTACTTC | CASVGWDEQYF